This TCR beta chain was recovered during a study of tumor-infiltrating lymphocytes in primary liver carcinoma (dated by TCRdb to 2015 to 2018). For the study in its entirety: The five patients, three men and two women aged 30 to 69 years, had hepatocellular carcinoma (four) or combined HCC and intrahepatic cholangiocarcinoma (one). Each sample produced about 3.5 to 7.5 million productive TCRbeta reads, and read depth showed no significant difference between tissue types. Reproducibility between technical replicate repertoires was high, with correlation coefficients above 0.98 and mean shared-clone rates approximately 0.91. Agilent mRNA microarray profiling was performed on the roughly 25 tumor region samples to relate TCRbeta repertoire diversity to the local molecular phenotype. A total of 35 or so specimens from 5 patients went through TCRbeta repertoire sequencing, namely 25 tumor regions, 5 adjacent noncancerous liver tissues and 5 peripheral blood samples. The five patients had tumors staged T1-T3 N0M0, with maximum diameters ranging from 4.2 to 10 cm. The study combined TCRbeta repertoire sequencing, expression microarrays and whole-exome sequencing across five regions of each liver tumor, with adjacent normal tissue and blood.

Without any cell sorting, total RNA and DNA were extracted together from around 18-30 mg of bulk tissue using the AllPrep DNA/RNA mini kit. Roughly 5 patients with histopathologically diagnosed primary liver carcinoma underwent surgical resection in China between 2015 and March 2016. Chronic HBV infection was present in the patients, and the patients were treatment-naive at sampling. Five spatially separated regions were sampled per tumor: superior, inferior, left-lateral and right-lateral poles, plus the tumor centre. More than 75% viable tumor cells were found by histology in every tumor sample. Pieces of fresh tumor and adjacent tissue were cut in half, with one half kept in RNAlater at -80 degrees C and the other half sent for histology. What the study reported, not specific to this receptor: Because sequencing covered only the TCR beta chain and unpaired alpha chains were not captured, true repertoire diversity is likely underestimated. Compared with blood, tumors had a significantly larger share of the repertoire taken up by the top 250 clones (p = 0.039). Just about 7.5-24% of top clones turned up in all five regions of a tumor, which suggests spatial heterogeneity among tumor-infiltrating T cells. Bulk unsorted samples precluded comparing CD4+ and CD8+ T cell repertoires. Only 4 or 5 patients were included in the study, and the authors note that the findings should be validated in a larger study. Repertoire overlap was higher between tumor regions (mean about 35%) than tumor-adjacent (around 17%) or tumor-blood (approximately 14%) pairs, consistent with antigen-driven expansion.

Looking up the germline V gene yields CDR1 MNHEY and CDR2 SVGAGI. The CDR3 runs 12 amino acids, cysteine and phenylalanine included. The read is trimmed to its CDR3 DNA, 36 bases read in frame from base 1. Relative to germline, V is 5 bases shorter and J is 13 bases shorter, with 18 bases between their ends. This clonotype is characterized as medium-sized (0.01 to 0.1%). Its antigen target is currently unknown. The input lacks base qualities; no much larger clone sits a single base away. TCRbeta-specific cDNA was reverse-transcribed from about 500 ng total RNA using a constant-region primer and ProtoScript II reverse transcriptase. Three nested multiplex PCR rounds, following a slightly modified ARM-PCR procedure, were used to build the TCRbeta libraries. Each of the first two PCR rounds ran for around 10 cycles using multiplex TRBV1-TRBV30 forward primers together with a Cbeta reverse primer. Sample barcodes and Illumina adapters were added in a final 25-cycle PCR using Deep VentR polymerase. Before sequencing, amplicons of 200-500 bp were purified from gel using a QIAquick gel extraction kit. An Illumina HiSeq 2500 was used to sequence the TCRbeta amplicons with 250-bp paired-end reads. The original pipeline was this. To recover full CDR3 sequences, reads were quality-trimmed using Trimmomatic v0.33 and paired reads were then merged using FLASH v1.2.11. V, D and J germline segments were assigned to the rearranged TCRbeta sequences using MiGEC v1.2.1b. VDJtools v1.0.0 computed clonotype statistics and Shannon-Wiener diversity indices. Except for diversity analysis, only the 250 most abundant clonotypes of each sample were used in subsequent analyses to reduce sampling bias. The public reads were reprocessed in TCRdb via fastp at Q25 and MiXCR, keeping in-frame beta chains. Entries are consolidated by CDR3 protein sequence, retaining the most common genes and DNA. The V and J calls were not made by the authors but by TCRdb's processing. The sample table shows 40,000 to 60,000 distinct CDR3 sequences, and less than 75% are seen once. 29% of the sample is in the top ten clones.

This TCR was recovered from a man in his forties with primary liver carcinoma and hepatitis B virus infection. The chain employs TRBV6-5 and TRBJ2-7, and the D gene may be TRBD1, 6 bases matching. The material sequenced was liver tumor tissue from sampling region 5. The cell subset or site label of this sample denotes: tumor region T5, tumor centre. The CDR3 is CASSAGPDRLYF. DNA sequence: TGTGCCAGCAGTGCTGGACCGGACAGATTATACTTC.